The T cell receptor (beta chain) under discussion was sequenced for a study of cytomegalovirus exposure and HLA in healthy donors. PCR used 60 Vbeta primers and 13 Jbeta primers. Sequencing used immunoSEQ multiplex PCR; TCRdb keeps in-frame clones, though not all of them. Of 110,000 to 150,000 clones listed, about 72% are singletons. The germline V gene encodes CDR1 SGHRS and CDR2 YFSETQ. Trimming took off 5 bases at V and 7 bases at J, with 10 bases between the two ends. The CDR3 spans 12 residues. This clonotype was sampled from a man aged 40-55 years in good health and CMV-seronegative. Material for sequencing was PBMCs. The V gene is TRBV5-1, the J gene TRBJ1-3; D perhaps matches TRBD1 (5 bases). The CDR3, as DNA: TGCGCCAGCAGGCCGGGGGGGAACACCATATATTTT. Its protein is CASRPGGNTIYF. The variable domain in full, completed from reference TRBV5-1 and TRBJ1-3, reads KAGVTQTPRYLIKTRGQQVTLSCSPISGHRSVSWYQQTPGQGLQFLFEYFSETQRNKGNFPGRFSGRQFSNSRSEMNVSTLELGDSALYLCASRPGGNTIYFGEGSWLTVV.